This passage covers 10 T cell receptor beta chains from one sample sequenced in a study of CD8 T cells in Susac syndrome. Random hexamers were used to reverse transcribe the RNA input (about 0.5 to 1 ug). One entry per CDR3 protein results from TCRdb running MiXCR on the immunoSEQ multiplex PCR reads. The sample lists about 200,000 distinct CDR3 sequences; just under 95% were seen once. Input material: CD4+ T cells from PBMCs. These receptor sequences come from a human donor with multiple sclerosis.

This chain links TRBV3-1 with TRBJ2-1, with D perhaps being TRBD1 or TRBD2 (5 bases each). CDR3 size: 14 residues. The germline V gene has CDR1 LGHDT and CDR2 YNNKEL (reference sequence). Trimming removed 2 bases from V and 8 bases from J, with 13 bases in between. The CDR3 DNA follows: TGTGCCAGCAGCCAAATAGGGACGAGTGATGAGCAGTTCTTC. This codes for CASSQIGTSDEQFF.

The chain joins TRBV6-5 to TRBJ1-6; D gene uncertain. Per the germline V gene, CDR1 is MNHEY and CDR2 is SVGAGI. The V gene lost 2 bases and the J gene lost 10 bases, with 12 bases spanning the gap. The CDR3 runs 14 residues. The CDR3 sequence: CASSYGFRESPLHF. The DNA for the CDR3 is TGTGCCAGCAGTTACGGCTTTCGGGAATCACCCCTCCACTTT.

The rearrangement joins TRBV6-2 or TRBV6-3 to TRBJ1-2; TRBD1 agrees at 7 bases. The V and J ends lost 7 bases and 9 bases, in that order; junction bases with no gene match: 8. CDR1 is MNHEY, CDR2 SVGEGT, per germline. The CDR3 consists of 12 residues. CDR3 residues: CASTLQGLSYTF. CDR3 DNA sequence: TGTGCCAGCACTCTACAGGGGCTGAGCTACACCTTC.

The J gene is TRBJ2-1, the V gene TRBV30; no clear D. Germline V gives CDR1 GTSNPN, CDR2 SVGIG (reference sequence). The ends were cut back, 8 bases at V and 2 bases at J, with 13 bases in the middle. CDR3 size: 13 residues. CDR3 DNA sequence: TGTGCCCGAGGACCGCCGACCTACAATGAGCAGTTCTTC. It is translated as CARGPPTYNEQFF.

V usage is TRBV29-1 and J usage is TRBJ2-3, with TRBD2 matching over 13 bases. Trimming took 8 bases from V and 3 from J; bases not matched to a gene: 5. The CDR3 is 14 amino acids. Germline CDR1 reads SQVTM; CDR2 reads ANQGSEA. The CDR3 is CSKTSGGLTDTQYF. The CDR3 DNA follows: TGCAGCAAGACTAGCGGGGGGTTGACAGATACGCAGTATTTT.

The J gene is TRBJ2-5, the V gene TRBV23-1; D not certain. TRBV23-1 is sorted into the ORF group, with uncertain function. There are 12 residues in the CDR3. V was shortened by 0 bases and J by 13 bases, with 12 bases between the two germline ends. The CDR3 DNA is TGCGCCAGCAGTCAATCCCCACGGTCATCGTACTTC. This codes for CASSQSPRSSYF.

This chain connects TRBV29-1 to TRBJ2-7, with D unresolved. Germline CDR1 SQVTM, CDR2 ANQGSEA. Trimming took 4 bases from V and 5 from J, leaving 9 bases between them. The CDR3 sequence is 11 residues long. CDR3 nucleotide sequence: TGCAGCGTTGGAAGGGTTAACGAGCAGTACTTC. Translating it yields CSVGRVNEQYF.

V usage is TRBV27 and J usage is TRBJ2-5; a weak D match, TRBD1 (6 bases). Trimming removed 5 bases from V and 2 bases from J, with 9 bases in between. Germline assignment: CDR1 MNHEY and CDR2 SMNVEV (reference sequence). This CDR3 spans 13 amino acids. The CDR3 region has the DNA TGTGCCAGCAGTCTTCAGGGGCAAGAGACCCAGTACTTC. Protein: CASSLQGQETQYF.

The J gene is TRBJ2-5, the V gene TRBV7-2, with 10 positions matching TRBD1. With V trimmed by 5 bases and J by 4 bases, 10 bases remained unmatched. CDR3 length: 16 amino acids. Per germline, CDR1 SGHTA and CDR2 FQGNSA. The CDR3 loop is CASSPDRTGGGETQYF. The CDR3 DNA reads TGTGCCAGCAGCCCCGACCGGACAGGGGGTGGAGAGACCCAGTACTTC.

The chain couples TRBV29-1 to TRBJ2-5; possible D gene TRBD1, 5 bases. V was clipped by 5 bases and J by 3 bases, with 13 bases between them. The CDR3 runs 13 residues. Germline CDR1 reads SQVTM; CDR2 reads ANQGSEA. CDR3 residues: CSVRQGRKETQYF. The CDR3 nucleotides are TGCAGCGTTCGGCAGGGAAGGAAAGAGACCCAGTACTTC.